This TCR beta chain came from a study of identifying expanded T cells in peripheral blood. Regarding the study as a whole: Approximately 2-week clone count variance significantly increased as total template count grew. Technical replicates showed around 1.2 changed clones; about 2 weeks roughly 18; four weeks 19.

As concerns this clone: Its antigen remains unknown.

The CDR3 loop spans 14 amino acids. Germline assignment: CDR1 SGHVS and CDR2 FQNEAQ. With 2 bases removed from V and 2 bases from J, the gap between germline ends came to 7 bases. Method: immunoSEQ multiplex PCR; TCRdb's copy keeps in-frame clones and lacks some. The sample has roughly 100,000 clones, around nine tenths seen once; the top ten hold about 17%. The material sequenced was blood. J is TRBJ1-5 and V is TRBV7-8; D unresolved. The sequence was obtained from a person aged 18-70 years in good health. CDR3 region: CASSLPGGNQPQHF. CDR3 in DNA: TGTGCCAGCAGCTTACCCGGGGGCAATCAGCCCCAGCATTTT.